This passage covers 29 T cell receptor beta chains from one sample sequenced in a study of T cell clonality in common variable immunodeficiency. General study findings and limits: Common variable immunodeficiency TCR beta sequences reportedly had fewer deletions and N-nucleotide insertions.

No antigens are known for them. The data were produced by immunoSEQ multiplex PCR, yet TCRdb's version contains in-frame clones alone and is incomplete. The sample gives almost 20,000 clones, none seen only once, and the top ten clones hold 2.5% to 3%. Sequences were obtained from peripheral blood mononuclear cells. All receptors derive from a human donor with common variable immunodeficiency.

In regard to this clone: Read data end 3 residues before the CDR3 end; the end is taken from the germline J gene. V gene TRBV18 combines with J gene TRBJ2-2; TRBD1 aligns across 7 bases. With 6 bases clipped from V and 3 bases from J, the junction kept 4 bases outside the gene matches. The CDR3 loop spans 14 amino acids. CDR1 is KGHSH and CDR2 is LQKENI in the germline V gene. CDR3 protein: CASSPQGDTGELFF. Incomplete CDR3 DNA: TGTGCCAGCTCGCCCCAGGGGGACACCGGGGAG.

This clone was seen more than once but under ten times. With the read ending 3 residues before the CDR3 end, the germline J gene is used to fill in that end. The gene calls are TRBV6-2 or TRBV6-3 and TRBJ2-3; D not certain. This CDR3 is built from 13 residues. CDR1 and CDR2 from the germline V gene are MNHEY and SVGEGT. With 2 bases removed from V and 8 bases from J, the gap between germline ends came to 11 bases. The sequenced part of the CDR3 DNA is TGTGCCAGCAGTTACCTAGGAATTGGTACG. It specifies CASSYLGIGT. The complete CDR3 sequence is CASSYLGIGTQYF.

This clone was observed a few times. The read gets to within 3 residues of the CDR3 end, and the germline J gene fills in the rest. The rearrangement joins TRBV18 to TRBJ1-2; no clear D. With 1 base removed from V and 3 bases from J, the gap between germline ends came to 6 bases. The CDR3 is made up of 13 amino acids. Germline lookup yields CDR1 KGHSH and CDR2 LQKENI. The CDR3 is CASSPLADYGYTF. The part of the CDR3 DNA that was read is TGTGCCAGCTCACCACTGGCGGACTATGGC. Complete variable domain (other parts from reference TRBV18 and TRBJ1-2): NAGVMQNPRHLVRRRGQEARLRCSPMKGHSHVYWYRQLPEEGLKFMVYLQKENIIDESGMPKERFSAEFPKEGPSILRIQQVVRGDSAAYFCASSPLADYGYTFGSGTRLTVV.

About this clone itself: The missing CDR3 end, 3 residues past where the read stops, is filled in from the germline J gene. The V and J genes are TRBV7-9 and TRBJ2-2; unclear D gene. Germline V gene lookup returns CDR1 SEHNR and CDR2 FQNEAQ (reference sequence). Between the trimmed V and J ends, which lost 4 bases and 7 bases, there was a span of 7 bases. The CDR3 loop spans 12 amino acids. The DNA read from the CDR3 is TGTGCCAGCAGCTATGAGCACGGGGAG. It is translated as CASSYEHGE. From start to end, the CDR3 is CASSYEHGELFF.

In regard to this clone: The observed sequence ends 3 residues before the CDR3 terminus, with the missing tail filled in from the germline J gene. The rearrangement joins TRBV7-2 to TRBJ1-5, with D uncertain. Trimming pared 2 bases from V and 3 bases from J, leaving 8 bases between. Germline V gene lookup returns CDR1 SGHTA and CDR2 FQGNSA. CDR3 length equals 14 residues. The CDR3 sequence: CASSLYGVNQPQHF. The covered CDR3 bases are TGTGCCAGCAGCTTATACGGGGTCAATCAGCCC.

On this clone itself: The read terminates 3 residues ahead of where the CDR3 ends, so the germline J gene completes it. V gene TRBV18 combines with J gene TRBJ2-1; 11 nucleotides line up with TRBD2. V shed 1 base and J 4 bases; nucleotides not matched to a gene: 6. Per germline, CDR1 KGHSH and CDR2 LQKENI. The CDR3 totals 17 residues. The CDR3 spells CASSPLRGTSGYNEQFF. Incomplete CDR3 DNA: TGTGCCAGCTCACCACTAAGAGGGACTAGCGGTTACAATGAG.

This clone appeared a few times. The read ends 3 residues before the CDR3 terminus; that terminus is restored from the germline J gene. The chain employs TRBV18 and TRBJ2-3, with TRBD2 as a possible D gene (6 bases). The germline CDR1 and CDR2 sequences are KGHSH and LQKENI. The CDR3 is 15 residues long. V was cut by 3 bases and J by 2 bases, with 12 bases left in between. The covered CDR3 bases are TGTGCCAGCTCACCCTTGGCGGGGCACACAGATACG. It specifies CASSPLAGHTDT. The CDR3, in full, reads CASSPLAGHTDTQYF.

This clone has only a few counts. The CDR3 is cut off 3 residues early in the read; its end comes from the germline J gene. The chain couples TRBV19 to TRBJ2-3, with D maybe TRBD2 (6 bases). CDR1 LNHDA and CDR2 SQIVND come from the germline V gene (reference sequence). This CDR3 has 16 amino acids. V lost 6 bases and J 2 bases, leaving 18 bases between the germline ends. CDR3 bases read: TGTGCCAGTAGGACGGGACTCCTACTAAACACAGATACG. This gives the protein CASRTGLLLNTDT. The entire CDR3 is CASRTGLLLNTDTQYF.

Concerning this clone itself: The CDR3 goes on 3 residues after the read ends, and that part is filled in from the germline J gene. V is TRBV18 and J is TRBJ2-5; 8 positions agree with TRBD1. CDR3 length: 14 amino acids. Germline V gene lookup returns CDR1 KGHSH and CDR2 LQKENI. V gave up 1 base and J gave up 5 bases; unmatched junction bases: 3. The CDR3 DNA, read in part, is TGTGCCAGCTCACCACTCGGGGACAGGGAGACC. Amino acids: CASSPLGDRET. The whole CDR3 region reads CASSPLGDRETQYF. The full variable domain, in which reference TRBV18 and TRBJ2-5 provide the parts outside the CDR3, is NAGVMQNPRHLVRRRGQEARLRCSPMKGHSHVYWYRQLPEEGLKFMVYLQKENIIDESGMPKERFSAEFPKEGPSILRIQQVVRGDSAAYFCASSPLGDRETQYFGPGTRLLVL.

This clone turned up a few times. Sequencing ends 3 residues short of the CDR3 end; the germline J gene provides the rest. V and J are TRBV7-2 and TRBJ2-1; 12 nucleotides match TRBD2. The CDR3 totals 15 residues. Germline CDR1 reads SGHTA; CDR2 reads FQGNSA. Unmatched junction bases numbered 1, after V lost 0 bases and J lost 7 bases. The CDR3 spells CASSLATSGGNEQFF. Partial CDR3 DNA: TGTGCCAGCAGCTTAGCGACTAGCGGGGGAAATGAG. Using reference TRBV7-2 and TRBJ2-1 for the parts outside the CDR3, the full variable domain is GAGVSQSPSNKVTEKGKDVELRCDPISGHTALYWYRQSLGQGLEFLIYFQGNSAPDKSGLPSDRFSAERTGGSVSTLTIQRTQQEDSAVYLCASSLATSGGNEQFFGPGTRLTVL.

A few counts support this clone. The read terminates 3 residues ahead of where the CDR3 ends, so the germline J gene completes it. The rearrangement joins TRBV29-1 to TRBJ2-7; D is undetermined. Trimming cost V 6 bases and J 1 base, with 22 bases left between them. Looked up from germline, CDR1 is SQVTM and CDR2 is ANQGSEA. The CDR3 is 16 amino acids. CDR3 loop: CSVVAAFRGSSYEQYF. Incomplete CDR3 DNA: TGCAGCGTCGTTGCGGCGTTTAGAGGCTCTTCCTACGAG.

This clone was found a few times. The CDR3 DNA, read in part, is TGTGCCAGCAGCCGGGACAATAGCAATCAGCCC. Protein sequence: CASSRDNSNQP. The whole CDR3 protein is CASSRDNSNQPQHF. The chain has TRBV7-9 and TRBJ1-5; a possible D gene is TRBD1 (6 bases). The read ends 3 residues shy of where the CDR3 ends; the end is completed using the germline J gene. There are 14 residues in the CDR3. Trimming left V 5 bases short and J 0 bases short, with 8 bases between. Germline V CDR1 and CDR2: SEHNR, FQNEAQ (reference sequence). Full variable domain (rest looked up from reference TRBV7-9 and TRBJ1-5): DTGVSQNPRHKITKRGQNVTFRCDPISEHNRLYWYRQTLGQGPEFLTYFQNEAQLEKSRLLSDRFSAERPKGSFSTLEIQRTEQGDSAMYLCASSRDNSNQPQHFGDGTRLSIL.

This clone was detected a few times. The read falls 3 residues short of the CDR3 end, and the missing part is taken from the germline J gene. The V and J genes are TRBV6-2 or TRBV6-3 and TRBJ2-7, with 10 nucleotides matching TRBD2. Losses at the gene ends were 2 bases for V and 4 bases for J; bases not matched to a gene: 11. In germline, CDR1 is MNHEY, CDR2 SVGEGT. The CDR3 runs 17 residues. CDR3 bases read: TGTGCCAGCAGTTACGGGACTAGCGTGGGTATTAGGTACGAG. This sequence encodes CASSYGTSVGIRYE. The whole CDR3 is CASSYGTSVGIRYEQYF.

Concerning this clone: The read gets to within 3 residues of the CDR3 end, and the germline J gene fills in the rest. This sequence joins TRBV19 and TRBJ1-2; D gene uncertain. The CDR3 runs to 16 residues. Trimming took 6 bases from V and 2 from J, leaving 19 bases between them. Looked up from germline, CDR1 is LNHDA and CDR2 is SQIVND (reference sequence). Partial CDR3 DNA: TGTGCCAGTAGCCCAGAGGGCGACAAGCTCAACTATGGC. Amino acids: CASSPEGDKLNYG. The complete CDR3 sequence is CASSPEGDKLNYGYTF.

This clone was counted a few times. The read gets to within 3 residues of the CDR3 end, and the germline J gene fills in the rest. The chain carries TRBV19 and TRBJ1-2; D ambiguous. Trimming shortened V by 3 bases and J by 0 bases, and 11 bases separated the two germline ends. Per germline, CDR1 LNHDA and CDR2 SQIVND (reference sequence). The CDR3 covers 15 residues. The CDR3 sequence: CASSIWAEANYGYTF. CDR3 bases read: TGTGCCAGTAGTATCTGGGCCGAAGCTAACTATGGC.

This clone is medium-sized (0.01 to 0.1%) in the sample. Coverage ceases 3 residues before the CDR3 finishes, and the germline J gene fills in the end. The chain joins TRBV9 to TRBJ1-6, with 7 bases identical to TRBD1. From germline, CDR1 is SGDLS and CDR2 YYNGEE. Unmatched junction bases numbered 7, after V lost 0 bases and J lost 1 base. The CDR3 sequence is 18 residues long. The CDR3 DNA, read in part, is TGTGCCAGCAGCGTAGACCTCCAGGGGGAGTCCTATAATTCACCC. Its protein is CASSVDLQGESYNSP. The CDR3 as a whole reads CASSVDLQGESYNSPLHF.

Turning to this clone: The read gets to within 3 residues of the CDR3 end, and the germline J gene fills in the rest. V and J are TRBV19 and TRBJ1-1; weak D call: TRBD1 (6 bases). Germline V lookup: CDR1 LNHDA, CDR2 SQIVND (reference sequence). V was shortened by 7 bases and J by 5 bases, with 17 bases between the two germline ends. This CDR3 spans 14 amino acids. This CDR3 reads CASMEAGVRTEAFF. CDR3 DNA, as far as it was read: TGTGCCAGTATGGAAGCAGGGGTAAGAACTGAA.

This clone was detected only a few times. The read gets to within 3 residues of the CDR3 end, and the germline J gene fills in the rest. The V and J genes are TRBV18 and TRBJ1-4, with D unresolved. The CDR3 length is 16 residues. Germline CDR1 and CDR2: KGHSH and LQKENI. Deletions cut 2 bases from V and 8 bases from J, with 18 bases between. CDR3 sequence: CASSPANSLAGEKLFF. The DNA read from the CDR3 is TGTGCCAGCTCACCAGCTAACAGCTTGGCGGGGGAAAAA.

This clone came up a few times. Sequencing ends 3 residues short of the CDR3 end; the germline J gene provides the rest. This chain uses TRBV18 with TRBJ2-5; D uncertain. Germline lookup yields CDR1 KGHSH and CDR2 LQKENI. The CDR3 sequence is 11 residues long. V was pared by 2 bases and J by 5 bases, with 3 bases between. The CDR3: CASSPAETQYF. CDR3 bases read: TGTGCCAGCTCACCAGCGGAGACC.

A note on this clone: With the read ending 3 residues before the CDR3 end, the germline J gene is used to fill in that end. The rearrangement uses TRBV19 and TRBJ2-3, with a tentative D call TRBD1 (6 bases). With 3 bases removed from V and 2 bases from J, the gap between germline ends came to 12 bases. Germline values: CDR1 LNHDA, CDR2 SQIVND (reference sequence). The CDR3 runs to 15 residues. CDR3 DNA (partial): TGTGCCAGTAGTATTGGGGCAGGGGTCACAGATACG. It yields the protein CASSIGAGVTDT. In full, the CDR3 reads CASSIGAGVTDTQYF. The whole variable domain, filled in from reference TRBV19 and TRBJ2-3, reads DGGITQSPKYLFRKEGQNVTLSCEQNLNHDAMYWYRQDPGQGLRLIYYSQIVNDFQKGDIAEGYSVSREKKESFPLTVTSAQKNPTAFYLCASSIGAGVTDTQYFGPGTRLTVL.

This clone was picked up a small number of times. The missing CDR3 end, 3 residues past where the read stops, is filled in from the germline J gene. The gene calls are TRBV2 and TRBJ2-7, with a possible D match to TRBD2 (5 bases). CDR1 and CDR2 (germline): SNHLY, FYNNEI. The CDR3 contains 14 residues. V dropped 4 bases and J dropped 5 bases, with 15 bases sitting between them. The CDR3 bases that were read are TGTGCCAGCAGTGTACTAGAGCCCCCCAACGAG. Amino acids: CASSVLEPPNE. Given in full, the CDR3 is CASSVLEPPNEQYF.

This clone was detected a few times. The read ends 3 residues before the CDR3 terminus; that terminus is restored from the germline J gene. This chain joins TRBV19 and TRBJ2-1; TRBD1 matches at 11 bases. The junction had 4 bases not matched to a gene; V was cut back by 6 bases and J by 3 bases. Germline CDR1 and CDR2: LNHDA and SQIVND (reference sequence). The CDR3 extends over 15 amino acids. The sequenced CDR3 bases are TGTGCCAGTAGCACGGGACAGGGGGGCTACAATGAG. Its protein product is CASSTGQGGYNE. The whole CDR3 region reads CASSTGQGGYNEQFF.

Only a few counts were recorded for this clone. With the read ending 3 residues before the CDR3 end, the germline J gene is used to fill in that end. The V call is TRBV19, the J call TRBJ1-5; 7 bases map to TRBD1. J gave up 4 bases and V 6 bases, and 3 bases lay outside the gene matches. Germline lookup yields CDR1 LNHDA and CDR2 SQIVND (reference sequence). The CDR3 runs 13 residues. CDR3 amino acids: CASRSRGNQPQHF. The CDR3 bases that were read are TGTGCCAGTAGGTCCAGGGGGAATCAGCCC.

This clone was counted a few times. The sequence runs out 3 residues before the end of the CDR3; the remainder is reconstructed from the germline J gene. The chain couples TRBV19 to TRBJ2-5; 16 nucleotides agree with TRBD2. The junction had 7 bases not matched to a gene; V was cut back by 4 bases and J by 5 bases. The CDR3 has 17 amino acids. Germline V gene data show CDR1 as LNHDA and CDR2 as SQIVND (reference sequence). The CDR3 loop reads CASSSPGTSGRAETQYF. The part of the CDR3 DNA that was read is TGTGCCAGTAGTAGTCCCGGGACTAGCGGGAGGGCCGAGACC. The full variable domain, in which reference TRBV19 and TRBJ2-5 provide the parts outside the CDR3, is DGGITQSPKYLFRKEGQNVTLSCEQNLNHDAMYWYRQDPGQGLRLIYYSQIVNDFQKGDIAEGYSVSREKKESFPLTVTSAQKNPTAFYLCASSSPGTSGRAETQYFGPGTRLLVL.

This clone came up many times. The CDR3 end falls 3 residues outside the read, so it is completed with the germline J gene. This sequence joins TRBV29-1 and TRBJ1-1; tentatively, D is TRBD1 (6 bases). The germline V gene encodes CDR1 SQVTM and CDR2 ANQGSEA. The CDR3 covers 11 residues. This CDR3 reads CSATGFQGAFF. CDR3 DNA, as far as it was read: TGCAGCGCCACAGGGTTTCAGGGA.

On this clone: The read ends 3 residues shy of where the CDR3 ends; the end is completed using the germline J gene. The V and J genes are TRBV18 and TRBJ2-3; D may be TRBD2 (6 bases). The V end lost 0 bases, the J end lost 5 bases, and 15 bases lay between the germline ends. The CDR3 is made up of 16 amino acids. From germline, CDR1 is KGHSH and CDR2 LQKENI. CDR3 region: CASSPPGGVTQDTQYF. CDR3 DNA, as far as it was read: TGTGCCAGCTCACCACCGGGCGGGGTAACCCAAGATACG.

This clone was detected only a few times. The read comes to an end 3 residues before the CDR3 does, leaving the germline J gene to fill in the end. The J gene is TRBJ2-1, the V gene TRBV6-2 or TRBV6-3, with 7 bases that match TRBD1. V gave up 0 bases and J gave up 8 bases; unmatched junction bases: 10. CDR3 length equals 16 residues. Germline V gene lookup returns CDR1 MNHEY and CDR2 SVGEGT. The CDR3 region is CASSYSMAGGRDEQFF. The CDR3 DNA, read in part, is TGTGCCAGCAGTTACTCGATGGCAGGGGGTAGAGATGAG.

Of note for this clone: The CDR3 end is not reached by the read, which stops 3 residues before it; the germline J gene fills it in. The chain links TRBV19 to TRBJ2-4, with 10 nucleotides matching TRBD1. The junction had 10 bases not matched to a gene; V was cut back by 5 bases and J by 9 bases. The germline V gene has CDR1 LNHDA and CDR2 SQIVND (reference sequence). The CDR3 has 15 residues. CDR3 DNA, as far as it was read: TGTGCCAGTAGTTCCGGGACAGGGGAGGTAGGCATT. It specifies CASSSGTGEVGI. The whole CDR3 reads CASSSGTGEVGIQYF.

A few counts support this clone. The CDR3 goes on 3 residues after the read ends, and that part is filled in from the germline J gene. This sequence joins TRBV18 and TRBJ1-2; D might be TRBD1 (5 bases). This CDR3 is 15 amino acids long. Trimming pared 0 bases from V and 4 bases from J, leaving 12 bases between. CDR1 is KGHSH and CDR2 is LQKENI in the germline V gene. The CDR3 region is CASSPPKGRAYGYTF. Incomplete CDR3 DNA: TGTGCCAGCTCACCACCTAAGGGGCGCGCCTATGGC. Drawing the rest from reference TRBV18 and TRBJ1-2, the complete variable domain is NAGVMQNPRHLVRRRGQEARLRCSPMKGHSHVYWYRQLPEEGLKFMVYLQKENIIDESGMPKERFSAEFPKEGPSILRIQQVVRGDSAAYFCASSPPKGRAYGYTFGSGTRLTVV.